The TCR beta chain under discussion was sequenced for a study of long-term antiretroviral therapy in people with HIV (dated 2022 in TCRdb). Describing the broader study: The earliest samples were collected roughly a decade before the 2015 WHO recommendation for immediate ART, at a time when ART was usually postponed until CD4 counts fell. Of the 30 participants with HIV, more than 10 were female. A total of about 200 cryopreserved PBMC samples were contributed to the cohort by 30 adults with confirmed HIV infection, with samples collected serially over a mean of approximately 6 years (range 1-12). A retrospective serial study tested whether changes in peripheral blood TRB repertoire composition and diversity were associated with ART initiation and durable HIV suppression. Test extractions of a monoclonal T-cell line alongside a few dozen polyclonal samples showed no cross-contamination during QIAcube processing.

Concerning this clone itself: The antigen it binds to is not known. Base qualities are not at hand, and no much larger clone is one base apart.

The full study reports these points: Compared with controls, HIV repertoires had narrower CDR3 length ranges, and the network structure pointed to an antigen-experienced repertoire that shifted only slightly toward naive after ART. Because pre-ART samples had limited cell numbers, profiling was done on unsorted PBMC rather than on sorted CD4+ and CD8+ T cells. Samples dated from the mid-2000s to the late 2010s, and the ART regimens used may be less effective than current ones. ART initiation was associated with a significant increase in TRB diversity, but diversity stayed significantly below transplant donor controls even after long-term ART. Owing to limited PBMC availability, only the TCR beta chain was sequenced, without alpha chain pairing. No data were available on ART adherence, viral resistance or therapy changes, limiting inferences about post-ART repertoire changes. Expanded TRB clones identified before ART initiation dominated the repertoire at all time points, although this dominance fluctuated and declined in many PLHIV after ART.

The immunoSEQ hsTCRB v3.0 assay was used at survey level resolution for TRB variable region sequencing. The target sequencing depth for TRB was 40,000-50,000 T-cell genomes per sample. TRB libraries were pooled and sequenced on an Illumina MiSeq using a v3 150-cycle kit. The authors' pipeline ran thus. Analysis of repertoires was carried out in R inside a reproducible Nextflow workflow spanning QC, data transformation and analysis. LymphoSeq2, an R package for exploring AIRR-Seq data, was used to implement custom analyses. Several samples yielding fewer than 5000 total TRB sequences were excluded, leaving approximately 190 analyzed HIV repertoires. Of the 188 retained HIV repertoires, over 55 were collected before and 120 to 130 after ART initiation. Repertoires were downsampled to 5000 TRB nucleotide sequences, and summary statistics were averaged over 100 downsampling iterations. Only TRB sequences with CDR3 regions of at least seven amino acids were retained for analysis. Diversity was measured with a Shannon entropy-derived clonality score and the Gini coefficient. Repertoire networks linked the top 5000 CDR3 amino acid sequences whenever two sequences differed by an edit distance of one. For TRB CDR3 amino acid sequences, GLIPH2 was used to predict antigen specificity groups and MHC restriction. Known CMV, EBV, HIV or tissue antigen associations were flagged by matching CDR3 amino acid sequences against VDJdb and McPAS-TCR. Pre-ART, post-ART and control groups were compared with Wilcoxon signed-rank tests and Holm-Bonferroni correction. The immuneACCESS repertoire file appears here via TCRdb, limited to in-frame rearrangements. These files lack a portion of the clones; in checked studies, under half of the deficit traces to unresolved V genes, and the cause of the others is not known. V, J and clone size derive from that table, while D and trimming were established from the DNA sequence. The sample includes tens of thousands of clones, with more than 85% observed a single time. The ten largest clones add up to about 6% of the sample.

From V the trimming removes 3 bases and from J it removes 1 base, while the gene matches leave 4 bases of the junction unaccounted for. Taken from cysteine to phenylalanine, the CDR3 has 15 residues. Kept here is only the CDR3 DNA, which spans 45 bases and is read in frame from base 1. According to the germline V gene, CDR1 reads SGHTA and CDR2 reads FQGNSA. Participants were included only if at least one PBMC sample before ART initiation and at least two post-ART samples were available. Treatment was received in the United States of America by all participants with HIV. Before DNA extraction, cryopreserved samples of roughly 0.9-10 million PBMC were thawed and then washed. At the time of the earliest PBMC sample for each participant with HIV, ages ranged from about 20 to 54 years. Each participant contributed PBMC samples from 1-4 timepoints before ART initiation and 2-8 timepoints after ART initiation, with a median of 7 samples. For every participant, serial HIV viral load, CD4+ T-cell count, ART history and demographic data were obtained. A Qiagen kit on a QIAcube was used to extract genomic DNA from unsorted PBMC, with samples processed in batches of 12.

This receptor was identified in a woman aged 40-49 years with HIV. Sequencing used unsorted PBMCs, obtained roughly 6.3 years after starting antiretroviral therapy. This chain joins TRBV7-2 to TRBJ2-5, with 8 bases in between that match TRBD2. The CDR3 sequence is CASSFLTSGQETQYF. The nucleotide sequence reads TGTGCCAGCAGCTTTCTTACTAGCGGCCAAGAGACCCAGTACTTC.